This entry describes one TCR beta chain. The sample comes from a study of blood T cell repertoires in COVID-19. For the study at large: Italy, Spain and the United States were the sources of the convalescent and acute COVID-19 samples.

Per the original data handling: The authors estimated nucleated cell counts from reference gene primer amplification. Libraries were prepared by immunoSEQ multiplex PCR; TCRdb keeps only in-frame clonotypes and omits some of them. Clone size and V and J calls were adopted from that table, with D and trimming inferred from the DNA. The data show 150,000 or so clones, about four fifths seen once. Living in 20 to 30 US areas, the participants were between about 18 and 100 years of age. Participants' own reports of clinical history determined their cohort assignment. The trim removed 4 bases at V and 2 bases at J, leaving 2 bases unmatched. The CDR3 spans 15 residues. Germline V gene lookup returns CDR1 ENHRY and CDR2 SYGVKD.

The clonotype comes from a man aged 60 to 75 who had recovered from COVID-19. J is TRBJ2-7 and V is TRBV10-3, with 13 bases lining up with TRBD2. Input material: PBMCs or T cells enriched from blood (not recorded which). Written as DNA, the CDR3 is TGTGCCATCAGTGTACTAGCGGGAGGGCCCTACGAGCAGTACTTC. Protein product: CAISVLAGGPYEQYF.